This T cell receptor (beta chain) was sequenced in a study of cytomegalovirus exposure and HLA in healthy donors. Overall study results and limits: The analysis excluded some indistinguishable V segments, including TRBV6-2 and TRBV6-3. When the data were analyzed later, several of the most significant clusters appeared to be linked to common viral pathogens. Later analysis revealed greater clonal expansion in HLA-associated TCR beta chains than in equally common others. Based on reports, TCR beta sequences accurately predicted HLA-A and HLA-B alleles for most subjects.

Trimming shortened V by 4 bases and J by 10 bases, and 9 bases separated the two germline ends. This CDR3 spans 11 amino acids. CDR1 is SGHRS and CDR2 is YFSETQ in the germline V gene. A multiplex PCR was run with 60 Vbeta primers and 13 Jbeta primers. Only in-frame clones appear in the TCRdb table, and some are missing; sequencing was by immunoSEQ multiplex PCR. The sample has about 83,000 clones, less than 85% seen once. Concerning this clone: What it binds is not known.

The sequencing sample was made of PBMCs. The chain couples TRBV5-1 to TRBJ2-1, with D unresolved. The TCR sequence derives from a man in his sixties in good health and CMV-seronegative. The CDR3 sequence: CASSGSQEQFF. Written as DNA, the CDR3 is TGCGCCAGCAGCGGCTCCCAGGAGCAGTTCTTC.